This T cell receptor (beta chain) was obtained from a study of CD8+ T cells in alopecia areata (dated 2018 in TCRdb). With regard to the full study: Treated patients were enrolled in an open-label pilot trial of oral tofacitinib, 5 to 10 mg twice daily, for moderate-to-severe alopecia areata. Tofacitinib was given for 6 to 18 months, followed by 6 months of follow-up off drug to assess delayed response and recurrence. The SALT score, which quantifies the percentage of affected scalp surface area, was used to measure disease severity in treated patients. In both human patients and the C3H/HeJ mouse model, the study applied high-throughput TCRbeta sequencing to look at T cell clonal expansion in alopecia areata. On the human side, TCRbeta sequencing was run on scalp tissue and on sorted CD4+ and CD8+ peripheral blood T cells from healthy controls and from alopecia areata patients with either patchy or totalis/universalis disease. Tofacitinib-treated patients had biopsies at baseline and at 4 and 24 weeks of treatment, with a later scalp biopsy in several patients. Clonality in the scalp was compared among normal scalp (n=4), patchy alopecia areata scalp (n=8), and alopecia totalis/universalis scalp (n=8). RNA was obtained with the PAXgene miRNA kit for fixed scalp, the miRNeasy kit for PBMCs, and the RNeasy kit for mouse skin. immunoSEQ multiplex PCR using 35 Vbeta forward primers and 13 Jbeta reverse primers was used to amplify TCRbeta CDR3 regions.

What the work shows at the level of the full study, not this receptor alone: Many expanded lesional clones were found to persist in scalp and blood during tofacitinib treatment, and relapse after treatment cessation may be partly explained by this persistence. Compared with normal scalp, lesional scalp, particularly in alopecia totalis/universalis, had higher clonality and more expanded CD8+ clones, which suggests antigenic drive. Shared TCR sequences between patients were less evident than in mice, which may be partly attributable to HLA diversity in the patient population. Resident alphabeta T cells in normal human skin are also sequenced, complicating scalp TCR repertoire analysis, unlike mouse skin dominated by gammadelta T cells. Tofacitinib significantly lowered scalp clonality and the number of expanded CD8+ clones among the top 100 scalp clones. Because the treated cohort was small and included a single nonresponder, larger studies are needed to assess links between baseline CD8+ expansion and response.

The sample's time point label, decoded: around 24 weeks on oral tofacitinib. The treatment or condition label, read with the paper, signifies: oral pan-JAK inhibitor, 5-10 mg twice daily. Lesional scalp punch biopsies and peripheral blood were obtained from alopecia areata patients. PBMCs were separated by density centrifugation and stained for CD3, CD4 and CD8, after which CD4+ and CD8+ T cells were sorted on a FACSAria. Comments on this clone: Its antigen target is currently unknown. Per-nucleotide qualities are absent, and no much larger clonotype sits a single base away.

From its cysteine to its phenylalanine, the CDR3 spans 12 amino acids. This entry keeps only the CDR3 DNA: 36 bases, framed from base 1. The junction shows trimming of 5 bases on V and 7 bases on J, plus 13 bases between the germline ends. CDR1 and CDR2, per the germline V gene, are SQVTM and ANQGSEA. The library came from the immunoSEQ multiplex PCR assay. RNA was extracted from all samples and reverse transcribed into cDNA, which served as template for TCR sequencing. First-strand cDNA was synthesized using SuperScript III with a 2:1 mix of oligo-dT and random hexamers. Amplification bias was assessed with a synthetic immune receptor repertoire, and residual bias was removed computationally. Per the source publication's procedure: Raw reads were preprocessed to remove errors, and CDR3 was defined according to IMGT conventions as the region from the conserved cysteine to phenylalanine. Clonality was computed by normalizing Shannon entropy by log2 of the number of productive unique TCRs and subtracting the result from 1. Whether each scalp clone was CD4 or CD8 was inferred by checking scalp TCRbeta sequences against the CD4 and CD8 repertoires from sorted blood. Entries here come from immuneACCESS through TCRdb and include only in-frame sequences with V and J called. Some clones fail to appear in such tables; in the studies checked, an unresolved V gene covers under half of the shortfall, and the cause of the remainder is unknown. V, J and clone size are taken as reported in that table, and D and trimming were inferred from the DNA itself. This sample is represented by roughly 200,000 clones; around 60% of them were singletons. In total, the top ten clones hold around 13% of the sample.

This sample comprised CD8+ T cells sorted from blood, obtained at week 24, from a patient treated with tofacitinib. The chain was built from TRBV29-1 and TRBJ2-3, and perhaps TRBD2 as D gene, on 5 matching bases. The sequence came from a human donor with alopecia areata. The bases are TGCAGCGTTCGTCCCACGGACTATACGCAGTATTTT. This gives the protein CSVRPTDYTQYF.